A selection of T cell receptor beta chains follows, all from one sample in a study of PD-L1 blockade in urothelial cancer. This table comes from immunoSEQ multiplex PCR, and its TCRdb copy is limited to in-frame clones, with some not included. The repertoire includes tens of thousands of clones, roughly nine tenths of them detected once, and about 7.3% sits in the top ten. Sequenced material: PBMCs, taken around atezolizumab (anti-PD-L1) treatment. These receptors were obtained from a man in his sixties or seventies with urothelial cancer. Both conserved end residues are part of each CDR3. Each record gives: D gene, CDR3 length, clone size, V gene, J gene, CDR3 protein, CDR3 DNA. D genes are given only for firm matches. Some rows have no size entry. The others give once, few or many, or a class for an expanded clone.

d_call: TRBD1
cdr3_length: 14
clone_size: -
v_call: TRBV5-1
j_call: TRBJ1-1
cdr3_aa: CASSQGQGVTEAFF
cdr3_nt: TGCGCCAGCAGCCAAGGACAGGGGGTAACTGAAGCTTTCTTT

d_call: TRBD1
cdr3_length: 17
clone_size: -
v_call: TRBV5-8
j_call: TRBJ2-6
cdr3_aa: CASSLYRGLSGANVLTF
cdr3_nt: TGTGCCAGCAGCTTGTACAGGGGGCTCTCTGGGGCCAACGTCCTGACTTTC

d_call: -
cdr3_length: 14
clone_size: -
v_call: TRBV5-1
j_call: TRBJ1-2
cdr3_aa: CASRLGGENGGYTF
cdr3_nt: TGCGCCAGCAGACTCGGGGGGGAGAACGGTGGCTACACCTTC

d_call: TRBD2
cdr3_length: 16
clone_size: -
v_call: TRBV5-4
j_call: TRBJ2-1
cdr3_aa: CASSALTSGSLDEQFF
cdr3_nt: TGTGCCAGCAGCGCTTTAACTAGCGGGAGTCTCGATGAGCAGTTCTTC

d_call: TRBD2
cdr3_length: 14
clone_size: -
v_call: TRBV19
j_call: TRBJ2-7
cdr3_aa: CASRSGGGPYEQYF
cdr3_nt: TGTGCCAGCCGTAGCGGGGGAGGGCCCTACGAGCAGTACTTC

d_call: TRBD1
cdr3_length: 16
clone_size: -
v_call: TRBV9
j_call: TRBJ2-2
cdr3_aa: CASSLGQGVNTGELFF
cdr3_nt: TGTGCCAGCAGCCTCGGACAGGGCGTGAACACCGGGGAGCTGTTTTTT

d_call: TRBD2
cdr3_length: 17
clone_size: -
v_call: TRBV5-8
j_call: TRBJ2-1
cdr3_aa: CASSFPLLADAYNEQFF
cdr3_nt: TGTGCCAGCAGCTTTCCTCTACTAGCGGACGCCTACAATGAGCAGTTCTTC

d_call: -
cdr3_length: 15
clone_size: -
v_call: TRBV28
j_call: TRBJ2-2
cdr3_aa: CASSLAGANTGELFF
cdr3_nt: TGTGCCAGCAGTTTAGCAGGGGCAAACACCGGGGAGCTGTTTTTT

d_call: -
cdr3_length: 12
clone_size: few
v_call: TRBV28
j_call: TRBJ1-2
cdr3_aa: CASTPGSYGYTF
cdr3_nt: TGTGCCAGCACCCCAGGTTCTTATGGCTACACCTTC

d_call: -
cdr3_length: 16
clone_size: once
v_call: TRBV18
j_call: TRBJ2-3
cdr3_aa: CASSPRASPHTDTQYF
cdr3_nt: TGTGCCAGCTCACCACGGGCTTCTCCACACACAGATACGCAGTATTTT

d_call: TRBD1
cdr3_length: 15
clone_size: -
v_call: TRBV19
j_call: TRBJ1-1
cdr3_aa: CASKGQGSSGTEAFF
cdr3_nt: TGTGCCAGTAAAGGACAGGGGTCGAGCGGCACTGAAGCTTTCTTT

d_call: TRBD2
cdr3_length: 14
clone_size: -
v_call: TRBV5-1
j_call: TRBJ2-1
cdr3_aa: CASLRGSGAYEQFF
cdr3_nt: TGCGCCAGCCTTAGGGGTAGCGGGGCGTATGAGCAGTTCTTC

d_call: -
cdr3_length: 14
clone_size: -
v_call: TRBV19
j_call: TRBJ2-3
cdr3_aa: CASSWSGGTDTQYF
cdr3_nt: TGTGCCAGTAGTTGGAGCGGAGGCACAGATACGCAGTATTTT

d_call: -
cdr3_length: 16
clone_size: -
v_call: TRBV19
j_call: TRBJ1-5
cdr3_aa: CASSLPRGFSNQPQHF
cdr3_nt: TGTGCCAGTAGTTTACCGAGAGGTTTTAGCAATCAGCCCCAGCATTTT

d_call: -
cdr3_length: 16
clone_size: -
v_call: TRBV15
j_call: TRBJ1-4
cdr3_aa: CATSRAVGATNEKLFF
cdr3_nt: TGTGCCACCAGCAGAGCGGTCGGAGCAACTAATGAAAAACTGTTTTTT

d_call: TRBD1
cdr3_length: 15
clone_size: -
v_call: TRBV18
j_call: TRBJ2-3
cdr3_aa: CASSPGTGVADTQYF
cdr3_nt: TGTGCCAGCTCCCCCGGGACAGGGGTGGCAGATACGCAGTATTTT

d_call: -
cdr3_length: 14
clone_size: once
v_call: TRBV4-1
j_call: TRBJ1-1
cdr3_aa: CASSQDGTAPVAFF
cdr3_nt: TGCGCCAGCAGCCAAGACGGGACTGCCCCCGTAGCTTTCTTT

d_call: -
cdr3_length: 11
clone_size: -
v_call: TRBV20-1
j_call: TRBJ2-7
cdr3_aa: CSAQTGYEQYF
cdr3_nt: TGCAGTGCGCAGACAGGCTACGAGCAGTACTTC

d_call: TRBD2
cdr3_length: 12
clone_size: -
v_call: TRBV4-1
j_call: TRBJ2-3
cdr3_aa: CASSQVAGRQYF
cdr3_nt: TGCGCCAGCAGCCAAGTAGCGGGTCGTCAGTATTTT

d_call: TRBD1
cdr3_length: 15
clone_size: -
v_call: TRBV6-6
j_call: TRBJ2-7
cdr3_aa: CASSYSGTGGVEQYF
cdr3_nt: TGTGCCAGCAGTTACTCCGGGACAGGGGGCGTCGAGCAGTACTTC

d_call: TRBD1
cdr3_length: 16
clone_size: -
v_call: TRBV5-8
j_call: TRBJ1-3
cdr3_aa: CASSFRTGVSGNTIYF
cdr3_nt: TGTGCCAGCAGCTTTAGGACAGGCGTCTCTGGAAACACCATATATTTT

d_call: -
cdr3_length: 14
clone_size: -
v_call: TRBV5-1
j_call: TRBJ2-1
cdr3_aa: CASSREFSYNEQFF
cdr3_nt: TGCGCCAGCAGCCGGGAGTTCTCCTACAATGAGCAGTTCTTC

d_call: -
cdr3_length: 17
clone_size: -
v_call: TRBV18
j_call: TRBJ2-2
cdr3_aa: CASSSADSLPNTGELFF
cdr3_nt: TGTGCCAGCTCATCAGCGGACAGTCTACCGAACACCGGGGAGCTGTTTTTT

d_call: TRBD2
cdr3_length: 15
clone_size: -
v_call: TRBV6-4
j_call: TRBJ2-7
cdr3_aa: CASSPAGGSSYEQYF
cdr3_nt: TGTGCCAGCAGCCCCGCCGGCGGGAGCTCCTACGAGCAGTACTTC

d_call: -
cdr3_length: 16
clone_size: -
v_call: TRBV28
j_call: TRBJ2-7
cdr3_aa: CASSPITGGSSYEQYF
cdr3_nt: TGTGCCAGCAGTCCCATAACGGGCGGGTCCTCCTACGAGCAGTACTTC

d_call: -
cdr3_length: 16
clone_size: -
v_call: TRBV9
j_call: TRBJ2-3
cdr3_aa: CASSVGSSSSTDTQYF
cdr3_nt: TGTGCCAGCAGCGTAGGTAGTTCATCTAGCACAGATACGCAGTATTTT